The present T cell receptor (beta chain) was sequenced within a study of blood T cell repertoires in COVID-19. Germline assignment: CDR1 SGHTA and CDR2 FQGNSA. This CDR3 is built from 15 residues. V lost 2 bases, J lost 6 bases, and 10 bases stayed unmatched. Two negative PCRs, clearance, or symptom resolution were required of recovered Cohort 3 donors. Source study methods: Estimated nucleated cell counts came from reference gene primer amplification. Produced via immunoSEQ multiplex PCR; TCRdb's table is partial and in-frame only. V and J calls plus clone size are reproduced from that table; the DNA served to infer D and trimming. The table lists 150,000 to 200,000 clones, 80% to 90% of them singletons.

What was sequenced was PBMCs or T cells enriched from blood (not recorded which). This receptor was taken from a woman aged 50 to 65 who had recovered from COVID-19. The chain has TRBV7-2 and TRBJ2-7; 7 bases map to TRBD1. CDR3 amino acids: CASSLHPTGNSEQYF. CDR3 bases: TGTGCCAGCAGCTTACATCCGACAGGGAATTCCGAGCAGTACTTC. Drawing the rest from reference TRBV7-2 and TRBJ2-7, the complete variable domain is GAGVSQSPSNKVTEKGKDVELRCDPISGHTALYWYRQSLGQGLEFLIYFQGNSAPDKSGLPSDRFSAERTGGSVSTLTIQRTQQEDSAVYLCASSLHPTGNSEQYFGPGTRLTVT.